The clone carrying this TCR beta chain was observed many times. No antigen is known for it. The read gets to within 3 residues of the CDR3 end, and the germline J gene fills in the rest. CVID and control samples used equivalent genomic DNA input. The method was immunoSEQ multiplex PCR; TCRdb's version includes in-frame clones alone and lacks a portion of them. The specimen has approximately 35,000 clones, none found just once. The data were taken from a study of T cell clonality in common variable immunodeficiency. Findings of the study overall: Reportedly, TCR beta sequences from common variable immunodeficiency showed fewer deletions and N-nucleotide insertions.

CVID subjects had received replacement immunoglobulin for at least one year. Germline V lookup: CDR1 GTSNPN, CDR2 SVGIG (reference sequence). There are 14 residues in the CDR3. V shed 0 bases, J shed 7 bases, and the junction held 7 bases outside the gene matches. The clonotype originates from a human donor with common variable immunodeficiency. V is TRBV30 and J is TRBJ1-2; 8 bases match TRBD1. Sequencing was performed on peripheral blood mononuclear cells. The part of the CDR3 DNA that was read is TGTGCCTGGAGTGTACAGCAGGGGGCTGCTGGC. Its protein is CAWSVQQGAAG. The entire CDR3 protein reads CAWSVQQGAAGYTF.